These T cell receptor beta chains were read from a single sample in a study of T cell responses to AZD1222 COVID-19 vaccine. Profiling relied on immunoSEQ multiplex PCR, and the TCRdb table lists in-frame clones only, not all of them. The sample lists about 190,000 clones, roughly 88% occurring once. Here the sequenced sample was peripheral blood, taken on day 0 of AZD1222 vaccination. The source is an adult in good health. Both conserved end residues are part of each CDR3. Fields, in order: V gene, J gene, D gene, CDR3 length, clone size, CDR3 DNA, CDR3 protein. D genes are given only for firm matches. Rows may omit the clone size; those that give it use once, few, many or a size class.

v_call: TRBV28; j_call: TRBJ1-6; d_call: TRBD1; cdr3_length: 17; clone_size: NA; cdr3_nt: TGTGCCAGCAGTTTATCCGTGACAGGGAGGTCACATTCACCCCTCCACTTT; cdr3_aa: CASSLSVTGRSHSPLHF
v_call: TRBV5-1; j_call: TRBJ2-5; d_call: NA; cdr3_length: 14; clone_size: once; cdr3_nt: TGCGCCAGCAGCGCTAAGATTGTGGGAGAGACCCAGTACTTC; cdr3_aa: CASSAKIVGETQYF
v_call: TRBV9; j_call: TRBJ2-7; d_call: NA; cdr3_length: 14; clone_size: NA; cdr3_nt: TGTGCCAGCAGCGCCGGGACCCCGGCCTACGAGCAGTACTTC; cdr3_aa: CASSAGTPAYEQYF
v_call: TRBV5-6; j_call: TRBJ2-7; d_call: NA; cdr3_length: 13; clone_size: NA; cdr3_nt: TGTGCCAGCAGCTTGGTTGGCTCCTACGAGCAGTACTTC; cdr3_aa: CASSLVGSYEQYF
v_call: TRBV9; j_call: TRBJ1-2; d_call: NA; cdr3_length: 13; clone_size: NA; cdr3_nt: TGTGCCAGCAGCGTGGATCAGTTATATGGCTACACCTTC; cdr3_aa: CASSVDQLYGYTF
v_call: TRBV4-3; j_call: TRBJ2-5; d_call: NA; cdr3_length: 15; clone_size: few; cdr3_nt: TGCGCCAGCAGCCAAGGAACGGCGAAGCAAGAGACCCAGTACTTC; cdr3_aa: CASSQGTAKQETQYF
v_call: TRBV3-1/TRBV3-2; j_call: TRBJ2-5; d_call: NA; cdr3_length: 14; clone_size: NA; cdr3_nt: TGTGCCAGCAGCCAACCGGTCTCAGTAGAGACCCAGTACTTC; cdr3_aa: CASSQPVSVETQYF
v_call: TRBV7-9; j_call: TRBJ2-1; d_call: NA; cdr3_length: 11; clone_size: NA; cdr3_nt: TGTGCCAGCAGCTATAGCGGCGAGCAGTTCTTC; cdr3_aa: CASSYSGEQFF
v_call: TRBV2; j_call: TRBJ2-7; d_call: TRBD2; cdr3_length: 15; clone_size: NA; cdr3_nt: TGTGCCAGCGGGAGGGCTCAGCGACAATCCTACGAGCAGTACTTC; cdr3_aa: CASGRAQRQSYEQYF
v_call: TRBV3-1/TRBV3-2; j_call: TRBJ1-1; d_call: NA; cdr3_length: 14; clone_size: NA; cdr3_nt: TGTGCCAGCAGCCAATATGGCACCGACACTGAAGCTTTCTTT; cdr3_aa: CASSQYGTDTEAFF
v_call: TRBV11-1; j_call: TRBJ1-1; d_call: TRBD1; cdr3_length: 14; clone_size: NA; cdr3_nt: TGTGCCAGCAGTCGGACAGGGGGCAACACTGAAGCTTTCTTT; cdr3_aa: CASSRTGGNTEAFF
v_call: TRBV14; j_call: TRBJ1-1; d_call: NA; cdr3_length: 15; clone_size: NA; cdr3_nt: TGTGCCAGCAGCCAAACCGACAGAATGAACACTGAAGCTTTCTTT; cdr3_aa: CASSQTDRMNTEAFF
v_call: TRBV7-8; j_call: TRBJ2-7; d_call: TRBD2; cdr3_length: 14; clone_size: NA; cdr3_nt: TGTGCCAGCAGCCTAAGACTAGCCACCTACGAGCAGTACTTC; cdr3_aa: CASSLRLATYEQYF
v_call: TRBV27; j_call: TRBJ2-1; d_call: TRBD2; cdr3_length: 16; clone_size: NA; cdr3_nt: TGTGCCAGCAGTCGAAAATACCAAGCGGGAGCTTTCGAGCAGTTCTTC; cdr3_aa: CASSRKYQAGAFEQFF
v_call: TRBV5-1; j_call: TRBJ2-1; d_call: NA; cdr3_length: 16; clone_size: NA; cdr3_nt: TGCGCCAGCAGCTTGGCCCGACAGGTCACAACCAATGAGCAGTTCTTC; cdr3_aa: CASSLARQVTTNEQFF
v_call: TRBV5-1; j_call: TRBJ2-1; d_call: TRBD2; cdr3_length: 16; clone_size: NA; cdr3_nt: TGCGCCAGCAGCTTGGACCCTAGCGGATACTCCAATGAGCAGTTCTTC; cdr3_aa: CASSLDPSGYSNEQFF
v_call: TRBV2; j_call: TRBJ1-2; d_call: NA; cdr3_length: 14; clone_size: NA; cdr3_nt: TGTGCCAGCAGTGAGTCGGGCTCTAACTATGGCTACACCTTC; cdr3_aa: CASSESGSNYGYTF
v_call: TRBV7-9; j_call: TRBJ1-2; d_call: TRBD1; cdr3_length: 14; clone_size: NA; cdr3_nt: TGTGCCAGCAGCCAAGCCTTAACAGGGGACGGCTACACCTTC; cdr3_aa: CASSQALTGDGYTF
v_call: TRBV9; j_call: TRBJ1-1; d_call: TRBD1; cdr3_length: 14; clone_size: NA; cdr3_nt: TGTGCCAGCAGCGTAGCGGGACAGGGGTTGTCAGCTTTCTTT; cdr3_aa: CASSVAGQGLSAFF
v_call: TRBV28; j_call: TRBJ2-7; d_call: NA; cdr3_length: 15; clone_size: NA; cdr3_nt: TGTGCCAGCAGTTTAATGGTCGGGAGTACGGCCGAGCAGTACTTC; cdr3_aa: CASSLMVGSTAEQYF
v_call: TRBV18; j_call: TRBJ1-5; d_call: NA; cdr3_length: 14; clone_size: once; cdr3_nt: TGTGCCAGCTCACCAAGATCTAGGGACCAGCCCCAGCATTTT; cdr3_aa: CASSPRSRDQPQHF
v_call: TRBV7-3; j_call: TRBJ1-2; d_call: NA; cdr3_length: 13; clone_size: NA; cdr3_nt: TGTGCCAGCAGCCCGGGGACGGACTATGGCTACACCTTC; cdr3_aa: CASSPGTDYGYTF
v_call: TRBV11-3; j_call: TRBJ2-1; d_call: NA; cdr3_length: 16; clone_size: NA; cdr3_nt: TGTGCCAGCAGCTTAGGGGGTCCCCCGGCCTACAATGAGCAGTTCTTC; cdr3_aa: CASSLGGPPAYNEQFF
v_call: TRBV7-2; j_call: TRBJ2-7; d_call: NA; cdr3_length: 14; clone_size: NA; cdr3_nt: TGTGCCAGCAGCTTAGGGCCGGGGTTAAACGAGCAGTACTTC; cdr3_aa: CASSLGPGLNEQYF
v_call: TRBV6-5; j_call: TRBJ1-3; d_call: TRBD1; cdr3_length: 15; clone_size: NA; cdr3_nt: TGTGCCAGCAGAAGGGACAGGGTCTCTGGAAACACCATATATTTT; cdr3_aa: CASRRDRVSGNTIYF
v_call: TRBV7-9; j_call: TRBJ2-1; d_call: TRBD1; cdr3_length: 14; clone_size: NA; cdr3_nt: TGTGCCAGCAGGTGGGGACAGGGGCGGAATGAGCAGTTCTTC; cdr3_aa: CASRWGQGRNEQFF
v_call: TRBV24-1; j_call: TRBJ2-2; d_call: NA; cdr3_length: 14; clone_size: NA; cdr3_nt: TGTGCCACCAGTGATCCGGGGTACACCGGGGAGCTGTTTTTT; cdr3_aa: CATSDPGYTGELFF
v_call: TRBV9; j_call: TRBJ2-7; d_call: NA; cdr3_length: 14; clone_size: NA; cdr3_nt: TGTGCCAGCAGCGCAAGGGCGGACTCCTACGAGCAGTACTTC; cdr3_aa: CASSARADSYEQYF
v_call: TRBV27; j_call: TRBJ1-5; d_call: NA; cdr3_length: 14; clone_size: NA; cdr3_nt: TGTGCCAGCAGTTTAAGGGGCGGCAATCAGCCCCAGCATTTT; cdr3_aa: CASSLRGGNQPQHF
v_call: TRBV28; j_call: TRBJ2-7; d_call: TRBD1; cdr3_length: 16; clone_size: NA; cdr3_nt: TGTGCCAGCAGTTCTCCTGGACAGGGCGACTCCTACGAGCAGTACTTC; cdr3_aa: CASSSPGQGDSYEQYF
v_call: TRBV19; j_call: TRBJ1-4; d_call: TRBD1; cdr3_length: 15; clone_size: NA; cdr3_nt: TGTGCCAGTAGTACTCGACAGGGGGCACGAGAAAAACTGTTTTTT; cdr3_aa: CASSTRQGAREKLFF
v_call: TRBV9; j_call: TRBJ2-5; d_call: TRBD2; cdr3_length: 14; clone_size: once; cdr3_nt: TGTGCCAGCAGCGCAGGACTAGCAGAAGAGACCCAGTACTTC; cdr3_aa: CASSAGLAEETQYF
v_call: TRBV11-2; j_call: TRBJ2-7; d_call: NA; cdr3_length: 10; clone_size: NA; cdr3_nt: TGTGCCAGCAGGAATTACGAGCAGTACTTC; cdr3_aa: CASRNYEQYF
v_call: TRBV27; j_call: TRBJ2-7; d_call: TRBD2; cdr3_length: 15; clone_size: NA; cdr3_nt: TGTGCCAGCAGGTTCACGACTAGCGGGACCTACGAGCAGTACTTC; cdr3_aa: CASRFTTSGTYEQYF
v_call: TRBV14; j_call: TRBJ1-1; d_call: TRBD1; cdr3_length: 15; clone_size: NA; cdr3_nt: TGTGCCAGCAGCTACCGGACAGGGGGGCGCGCTGAAGCTTTCTTT; cdr3_aa: CASSYRTGGRAEAFF
v_call: TRBV27; j_call: TRBJ2-1; d_call: TRBD2; cdr3_length: 15; clone_size: NA; cdr3_nt: TGTGCCAGCAGTCCGGTGGGGACTAGCGACAATGAGCAGTTCTTC; cdr3_aa: CASSPVGTSDNEQFF
v_call: TRBV4-2; j_call: TRBJ2-3; d_call: NA; cdr3_length: 15; clone_size: NA; cdr3_nt: TGTGCCAGCAGCCAAGAAGACGGGACCGGAGATACGCAGTATTTT; cdr3_aa: CASSQEDGTGDTQYF
v_call: TRBV7-8; j_call: TRBJ1-1; d_call: TRBD1; cdr3_length: 14; clone_size: once; cdr3_nt: TGTGCCAGCAGCCAAACAGGGGGCGACACTGAAGCTTTCTTT; cdr3_aa: CASSQTGGDTEAFF
v_call: TRBV27; j_call: TRBJ1-2; d_call: NA; cdr3_length: 16; clone_size: NA; cdr3_nt: TGTGCCAGCAGTCCTACGTCCCGGATAAGGAGGTATGGCTACACCTTC; cdr3_aa: CASSPTSRIRRYGYTF
v_call: TRBV7-9; j_call: TRBJ1-6; d_call: NA; cdr3_length: 13; clone_size: NA; cdr3_nt: TGTGCCAGTTGCAGGGCCGATAATTCACCCCTCCACTTT; cdr3_aa: CASCRADNSPLHF
v_call: TRBV29-1; j_call: TRBJ2-5; d_call: NA; cdr3_length: 11; clone_size: NA; cdr3_nt: TGCAGCGTTGGGACCACGGAGACCCAGTACTTC; cdr3_aa: CSVGTTETQYF
v_call: TRBV18; j_call: TRBJ2-7; d_call: TRBD1; cdr3_length: 14; clone_size: once; cdr3_nt: TGTGCCAGCTCACCGGGACAGGCAACCTACGAGCAGTACTTC; cdr3_aa: CASSPGQATYEQYF